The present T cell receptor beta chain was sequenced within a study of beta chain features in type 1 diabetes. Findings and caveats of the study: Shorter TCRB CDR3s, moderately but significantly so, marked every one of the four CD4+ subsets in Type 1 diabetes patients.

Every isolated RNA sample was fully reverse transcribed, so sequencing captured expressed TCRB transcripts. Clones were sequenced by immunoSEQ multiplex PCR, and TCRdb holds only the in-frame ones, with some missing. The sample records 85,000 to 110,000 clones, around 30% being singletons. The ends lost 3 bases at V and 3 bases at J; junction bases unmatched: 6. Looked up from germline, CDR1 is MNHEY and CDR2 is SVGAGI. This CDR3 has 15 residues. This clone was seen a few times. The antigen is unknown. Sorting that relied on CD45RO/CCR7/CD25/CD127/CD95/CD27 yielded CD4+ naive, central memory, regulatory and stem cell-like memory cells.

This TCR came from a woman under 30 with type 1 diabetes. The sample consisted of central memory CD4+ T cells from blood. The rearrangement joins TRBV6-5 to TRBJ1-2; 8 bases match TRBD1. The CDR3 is CASSYGDRYHYGYTF. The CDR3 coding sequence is TGTGCCAGCAGTTATGGGGACAGGTATCACTATGGCTACACCTTC.